These 28 T cell receptor beta chains originate from one sample sequenced in a study of Ad26.COV2.S vaccination and SARS-CoV-2 variants. The method was immunoSEQ multiplex PCR; TCRdb's version includes in-frame clones alone and lacks a portion of them. The sample carries some 290,000 clones, 70% to 90% recorded once. Documented treatment: some 20 received Ad26.COV2.S at low or high dose, single or two shots; five or six received placebo; per-sample allocation not given. The samples date from day 63 after the first vaccine or placebo injection. Sequenced here: peripheral blood, sampled in a trial of Ad26.COV2.S vaccine versus placebo. The receptor set was obtained from a person aged 18 to 65 who received the Ad26.COV2.S COVID-19 vaccine or a placebo.

The chain joins TRBV9 to TRBJ2-3, with D possibly being TRBD2 (5 bases). Germline V lookup: CDR1 SGDLS, CDR2 YYNGEE. Between the trimmed V and J ends, which lost 0 bases and 5 bases, there was a span of 16 bases. This CDR3 contains 16 residues. CDR3 nucleotides: TGTGCCAGCAGCGTAGTGGCGGGTGAGATTGGAGATACGCAGTATTTT. Protein: CASSVVAGEIGDTQYF.

In its sample, this clone was seen many times. This sequence joins TRBV28 and TRBJ1-1; D remains ambiguous. Germline V gene data show CDR1 as MDHEN and CDR2 as SYDVKM. The CDR3 is 13 amino acids. V was shortened by 10 bases and J by 0 bases, with 12 bases between the two germline ends. The CDR3 coding sequence is TGTGCCATTAAGCGGTATATGAACACTGAAGCTTTCTTT. Protein sequence: CAIKRYMNTEAFF.

This chain links TRBV29-1 with TRBJ1-4, with 11 bases that match TRBD1. The CDR3 spans 14 residues. V gave up 4 bases and J gave up 7 bases; unmatched junction bases: 5. Germline V gene lookup returns CDR1 SQVTM and CDR2 ANQGSEA. The CDR3 spells CSVGSGQGGEKLFF. CDR3 DNA sequence: TGCAGCGTTGGATCGGGACAGGGGGGTGAAAAACTGTTTTTT.

The genes are TRBV3-1 (or the pseudogene TRBV3-2) and TRBJ2-3; D not resolved. Germline V gene lookup returns CDR1 LGHDT and CDR2 YNNKEL (reference sequence). This CDR3 spans 14 amino acids. The V end was cut by 5 bases, the J end by 4 bases, with 13 bases between. The CDR3 DNA sequence: TGTGCCAGCAGCAGTCTCCTCGGGTCAGATACGCAGTATTTT. This encodes CASSSLLGSDTQYF.

This chain uses TRBV4-2 with TRBJ1-1; possibly TRBD1 for D (5 bases). The CDR3 spans 14 residues. Trimming took off 6 bases at V and 1 base at J, with 12 bases between the two ends. Germline V lookup: CDR1 LGHNA, CDR2 YNFKEQ. CDR3 sequence (DNA): TGTGCCAGCAGTCCGGCTGGGGGGAACACTGAAGCTTTCTTT. Residues: CASSPAGGNTEAFF.

The chain links TRBV7-8 to TRBJ1-6; 9 nucleotides align to TRBD1. The CDR3 spans 17 residues. J lost 10 bases, V lost 1 base, and 11 bases had no gene match. Germline V gives CDR1 SGHVS, CDR2 FQNEAQ. The CDR3 reads CASSLGRQGGTQSPLHF. CDR3 in DNA: TGTGCCAGCAGCTTAGGAAGACAGGGGGGTACTCAATCACCCCTCCACTTT.

This clone has just a few counts. The chain recombines TRBV14 with TRBJ2-3; D may be TRBD2 (6 bases). The CDR3 contains 13 residues. Germline V lookup: CDR1 SGHDN, CDR2 FVKESK. V lost 4 bases and J 6 bases, leaving 11 bases between the germline ends. This CDR3 reads CASSPRSGDTQYF. CDR3 bases: TGTGCCAGCAGCCCGAGGAGCGGGGATACGCAGTATTTT.

The V and J genes are TRBV15 and TRBJ2-7, with a weak D call TRBD1 (5 bases). The CDR3 is made up of 13 amino acids. The germline V and J ends were trimmed by 5 bases and 0 bases, with 8 bases remaining between them. CDR1 LNHNV and CDR2 YYDKDF come from the germline V gene (reference sequence). CDR3 protein: CATSFRDSYEQYF. CDR3 DNA: TGTGCCACCAGCTTCAGGGACTCCTACGAGCAGTACTTC.

V is TRBV30 and J is TRBJ2-3; D gene ambiguous. The germline V and J ends were trimmed by 0 bases and 1 base, with 5 bases remaining between them. Germline V lookup: CDR1 GTSNPN, CDR2 SVGIG (reference sequence). This CDR3 is 13 amino acids long. CDR3 DNA sequence: TGTGCCTGGAGTGTAAGAGGCACAGATACGCAGTATTTT. Translated: CAWSVRGTDTQYF.

The rearrangement links TRBV10-3 to TRBJ1-1, with D uncertain. Between the trimmed V and J ends, which lost 4 bases and 3 bases, there was a span of 9 bases. This CDR3 is 13 amino acids long. Per germline, CDR1 ENHRY and CDR2 SYGVKD. The CDR3 spells CAISVGLDTEAFF. CDR3 sequence (DNA): TGTGCCATCAGTGTAGGACTCGACACTGAAGCTTTCTTT.

V gene TRBV28 combines with J gene TRBJ2-1; perhaps TRBD1 as D (5 bases). Germline CDR1 and CDR2: MDHEN and SYDVKM. CDR3 size: 18 residues. V lost 1 base to trimming and J lost 2 bases, with 18 bases between them. The CDR3 region is CASSLFGVTDSTYNEQFF. The DNA for the CDR3 is TGTGCCAGCAGTTTATTTGGGGTAACCGACAGCACCTACAATGAGCAGTTCTTC.

This sequence joins TRBV12-3 or TRBV12-4 and TRBJ1-1; D unclear. Between the trimmed V and J ends, which lost 3 bases and 10 bases, there was a span of 9 bases. This CDR3 has 11 amino acids. Here the CDR3 reads CASSFLKRAFF. The CDR3, as DNA: TGTGCCAGCAGTTTTCTGAAGCGAGCTTTCTTT.

A single count supports this clone. The rearrangement joins TRBV11-3 to TRBJ2-2; 7 bases map to TRBD2. This CDR3 is built from 15 residues. With V trimmed by 7 bases and J by 0 bases, 5 bases remained unmatched. Germline V lookup: CDR1 SGHNT, CDR2 YENEEA. This chain's CDR3 is CASKGGGTNTGELFF. CDR3 sequence (DNA): TGTGCCAGCAAGGGCGGGGGTACGAACACCGGGGAGCTGTTTTTT.

The sample holds one count of this clone. This sequence joins TRBV7-9 and TRBJ1-1; D is possibly TRBD1 (5 bases). The CDR3 has 14 residues. The germline gives CDR1 SEHNR, CDR2 FQNEAQ (reference sequence). Trimming pared 3 bases from V and 1 base from J, leaving 9 bases between. The CDR3 sequence: CASSFQGANTEAFF. CDR3 nucleotide sequence: TGTGCCAGCAGCTTCCAGGGCGCGAACACTGAAGCTTTCTTT.

The chain combines TRBV19 with TRBJ2-2; TRBD2 matches 8 bases. The CDR3 has 15 residues. Trimming removed 7 bases from V and 7 bases from J; junction bases left unmatched: 11. In germline, CDR1 is LNHDA, CDR2 SQIVND (reference sequence). This chain's CDR3 is CASTTGGGTGGELFF. The CDR3 DNA reads as TGTGCCAGTACTACTGGCGGGGGGACGGGCGGGGAGCTGTTTTTT.

The rearrangement uses TRBV5-5 and TRBJ2-5, with D possibly TRBD1 on 6 matching bases. Trimming took 2 bases from V and 3 from J, leaving 8 bases between them. The CDR3 covers 13 residues. In germline, CDR1 is SGHKS, CDR2 YYEKEE (reference sequence). The CDR3 spells CASSLYREETQYF. CDR3 in DNA: TGTGCCAGCAGCTTATACAGGGAAGAGACCCAGTACTTC. Using reference TRBV5-5 and TRBJ2-5 for the parts outside the CDR3, the full variable domain is DAGVTQSPTHLIKTRGQQVTLRCSPISGHKSVSWYQQVLGQGPQFIFQYYEKEERGRGNFPDRFSARQFPNYSSELNVNALLLGDSALYLCASSLYREETQYFGPGTRLLVL.

The chain joins TRBV19 to TRBJ2-6, with TRBD1 matching over 8 bases. The CDR3 spans 17 residues. Looked up from germline, CDR1 is LNHDA and CDR2 is SQIVND (reference sequence). V lost 5 bases to trimming and J lost 0 bases; unmatched junction nucleotides: 6. The CDR3 reads CASSPQGVGSGANVLTF. CDR3 in DNA: TGTGCCAGTAGTCCACAGGGGGTCGGCTCTGGGGCCAACGTCCTGACTTTC.

The chain has TRBV19 and TRBJ2-7, with D perhaps given as TRBD1 or TRBD2 (5 bases each). Germline loops: CDR1 LNHDA, CDR2 SQIVND (reference sequence). V was trimmed by 3 bases and J by 3 bases, leaving 12 bases between them. The CDR3 has 14 residues. The CDR3 loop reads CASSIAGTGYEQYF. CDR3 DNA sequence: TGTGCCAGTAGTATTGCAGGGACGGGCTACGAGCAGTACTTC.

The V call is TRBV6-5, the J call TRBJ1-2; the match to TRBD1 covers 7 bases. The CDR3 totals 15 residues. The germline V gene encodes CDR1 MNHEY and CDR2 SVGAGI. V was pared by 2 bases and J by 1 base, with 4 bases of the junction left unmatched. DNA for the CDR3: TGTGCCAGCAGTTACGGTCAGGGGGTTAACTATGGCTACACCTTC. This encodes CASSYGQGVNYGYTF.

The chain joins TRBV6-5 to TRBJ1-2; D perhaps matches TRBD1 (5 bases). Between the trimmed V and J ends, which lost 3 bases and 3 bases, there was a span of 11 bases. The germline V gene has CDR1 MNHEY and CDR2 SVGAGI. The CDR3 sequence is 14 residues long. CDR3 sequence: CASSYGASDYGYTF. The CDR3 DNA reads TGTGCCAGCAGTTATGGGGCCTCGGACTATGGCTACACCTTC.

The chain recombines TRBV4-1 with TRBJ2-1; 7 nucleotides line up with TRBD1. In germline, CDR1 is MGHRA, CDR2 YSYEKL. CDR3 length equals 17 residues. Trimming cost V 3 bases and J 6 bases; bases outside gene matches: 14. The CDR3 region is CASSQMVPGQRSNEQFF. The CDR3 DNA sequence: TGCGCCAGCAGCCAGATGGTTCCGGGACAGCGTTCCAATGAGCAGTTCTTC.

Concerning this clone itself: This may be a read error, as it is one base from a much larger clone. The gene calls are TRBV28 and TRBJ1-5; D is unclear. CDR3 length equals 13 residues. V was pared by 5 bases and J by 0 bases, with 5 bases between. Looked up from germline, CDR1 is MDHEN and CDR2 is SYDVKM. The CDR3 DNA follows: TGTGCCAGCAGTCGAGATAGCAATCAGCCCCAGCATTTT. This gives the protein CASSRDSNQPQHF. The variable domain in full, with the rest retrieved from reference TRBV28 and TRBJ1-5, is DVKVTQSSRYLVKRTGEKVFLECVQDMDHENMFWYRQDPGLGLRLIYFSYDVKMKEKGDIPEGYSVSREKKERFSLILESASTNQTSMYLCASSRDSNQPQHFGDGTRLSIL.

The J gene is TRBJ1-2, the V gene TRBV11-3; 8 nucleotides align to TRBD1. There are 13 residues in the CDR3. Germline CDR1 is SGHNT and CDR2 is YENEEA. V lost 4 bases, J lost 6 bases, and 4 bases stayed unmatched. CDR3 bases: TGTGCCAGCAGCTCTGGACAGGGCCATGGCTACACCTTC. This gives the protein CASSSGQGHGYTF.

CDR3 sequence reads: CASSHTHGYTF. The CDR3 nucleotides read TGTGCCAGCAGCCACACACATGGCTACACCTTC. This chain links TRBV3-1 (or the pseudogene TRBV3-2) with TRBJ1-2, with unresolved D. Trimming pared 3 bases from V and 6 bases from J, leaving 5 bases between. This CDR3 has 11 amino acids. In germline, CDR1 is LGHDT, CDR2 YNNKEL (reference sequence).

This sequence joins TRBV28 and TRBJ2-1; unclear D gene. This CDR3 spans 12 amino acids. Germline V gene sequence: CDR1 MDHEN, CDR2 SYDVKM. Trimming stripped 6 bases from V and 10 bases from J, with 13 bases between. CDR3 sequence (DNA): TGTGCCAGCAGAATCCTGGGCGCGGAGCAGTTCTTC. This gives the protein CASRILGAEQFF.

This rearrangement joins TRBV9 to TRBJ2-1; 9 nucleotides align to TRBD2. V was pared by 0 bases and J by 7 bases, with 5 bases of the junction left unmatched. Per germline, CDR1 SGDLS and CDR2 YYNGEE. The CDR3 runs 15 residues. The DNA of the CDR3 is TGTGCCAGCAGCGTAGCTAGCGGGGCTCTAAATGAGCAGTTCTTC. It is translated as CASSVASGALNEQFF.

V is TRBV5-4 and J is TRBJ1-1; D is unclear. V shed 0 bases and J shed 5 bases, with 5 bases lying between them. CDR3 size: 12 residues. CDR1 and CDR2 from the germline V gene are SGHNT and YYREEE (reference sequence). CDR3 sequence (DNA): TGTGCCAGCAGCTTGGAGAGTACTGAAGCTTTCTTT. Encoded protein: CASSLESTEAFF.

This sequence joins TRBV2 and TRBJ2-1, with no clear D. Between the trimmed V and J ends, which lost 2 bases and 0 bases, there was a span of 11 bases. Germline V gene sequence: CDR1 SNHLY, CDR2 FYNNEI. This CDR3 contains 16 residues. CDR3 protein: CASSETIVFSYNEQFF. CDR3 in DNA: TGTGCCAGCAGTGAAACTATAGTATTCTCCTACAATGAGCAGTTCTTC.